These 19 T cell receptor beta chains were all obtained from the same sample, sequenced in a study of blood T cell repertoires in COVID-19. Here immunoSEQ multiplex PCR was the method, and the copy in TCRdb shows in-frame clones only, minus some. The sample lists 200,000 to 250,000 clones, 75% to 85% occurring once. The sample comprised peripheral blood. These receptor sequences come from a woman in her thirties with COVID-19, enrolled during active disease.

V is TRBV4-1 and J is TRBJ1-2, with D maybe TRBD1 (5 bases). Trimming cost V 4 bases and J 4 bases, with 16 bases left between them. This CDR3 comprises 15 residues. CDR1 and CDR2 (germline): MGHRA, YSYEKL. The CDR3: CASSLPGGRLYGYTF. The CDR3 DNA reads TGCGCCAGCAGCCTCCCTGGGGGGAGACTCTATGGCTACACCTTC.

The chain uses TRBV28 and TRBJ2-2; the D gene is possibly TRBD1 (5 bases). This CDR3 is 15 amino acids long. Trimming left V 5 bases short and J 2 bases short, with 12 bases between. Germline assignment: CDR1 MDHEN and CDR2 SYDVKM. The chain's CDR3 is CASSEQVLNTGELFF. The CDR3 DNA follows: TGTGCCAGCAGTGAACAGGTCCTTAACACCGGGGAGCTGTTTTTT.

The rearrangement links TRBV5-1 to TRBJ2-7, with 9 positions matching TRBD2. Germline CDR1 and CDR2: SGHRS and YFSETQ. This CDR3 comprises 14 residues. After removal of 6 bases from V and 0 bases from J, the junction contained 4 bases not matched to a gene. The CDR3 region is CASTLTSGSYEQYF. The CDR3 DNA reads TGCGCCAGCACTCTGACTAGCGGCTCCTACGAGCAGTACTTC.

The rearrangement links TRBV7-3 to TRBJ1-1; a possible D gene is TRBD1 (6 bases). Germline loops: CDR1 SGHTA, CDR2 FQGTGA. This CDR3 has 15 amino acids. V gave up 1 base and J gave up 1 base, with 10 bases separating them. CDR3 coding DNA: TGTGCCAGCAGCTTAATAGGACAGCCGAACACTGAAGCTTTCTTT. Amino acid sequence: CASSLIGQPNTEAFF. The full variable domain, completed using reference TRBV7-3 and TRBJ1-1, is GAGVSQTPSNKVTEKGKYVELRCDPISGHTALYWYRQSLGQGPEFLIYFQGTGAADDSGLPNDRFFAVRPEGSVSTLKIQRTERGDSAVYLCASSLIGQPNTEAFFGQGTRLTVV.

The gene calls are TRBV29-1 and TRBJ2-1, with a weak D call TRBD2 (5 bases). CDR1 is SQVTM, CDR2 ANQGSEA, per germline. This CDR3 region has 11 residues. CDR3 amino acids: CTARGNNEQFF. CDR3 bases: TGCACGGCGAGAGGGAACAATGAGCAGTTCTTC.

The CDR3 region has the DNA TGCGCCAGCAGCCACCCCCGGGACAGGGCAGATGCTGGAAACACCATATATTTT. It is translated as CASSHPRDRADAGNTIYF. The V gene is TRBV4-1, the J gene TRBJ1-3; TRBD1 matches 9 bases. Trimming at V came to 3 bases and at J to 2 bases, leaving 11 bases not matched to a gene. Germline loops: CDR1 MGHRA, CDR2 YSYEKL. The CDR3 length is 18 residues.

V is TRBV6-5 and J is TRBJ1-1, with D perhaps TRBD1 (5 bases). Trimming removed 6 bases at V and 8 bases at J, with 16 bases between. From germline, CDR1 is MNHEY and CDR2 SVGAGI. This CDR3 region has 13 residues. Here the CDR3 DNA reads TGTGCCAGCAGCCCACGGGGGGGAGCCGAAGCTTTCTTT. This translates into CASSPRGGAEAFF.

The chain is built from TRBV6-6 and TRBJ2-7, with 7 nucleotides matching TRBD1. This CDR3 has 15 amino acids. The V gene's germline CDR1 is MNHNY and CDR2 SVGAGI (reference sequence). With V trimmed by 6 bases and J by 7 bases, 15 bases remained unmatched. The CDR3 DNA sequence: TGTGCCAGCAGGCCAAGACAGGGCTTTACGGGAGAGCAGTACTTC. Protein: CASRPRQGFTGEQYF.

The chain uses TRBV9 and TRBJ2-1; 8 bases align to TRBD2. The CDR3 covers 19 residues. The germline V gene encodes CDR1 SGDLS and CDR2 YYNGEE. The ends lost 2 bases at V and 4 bases at J; junction bases unmatched: 17. CDR3 DNA sequence: TGTGCCAGCAGCGTCGCCGATACTTTGGCGGGGGGCTATTACAATGAGCAGTTCTTC. Its protein product is CASSVADTLAGGYYNEQFF. Full variable domain (rest looked up from reference TRBV9 and TRBJ2-1): DSGVTQTPKHLITATGQRVTLRCSPRSGDLSVYWYQQSLDQGLQFLIQYYNGEERAKGNILERFSAQQFPDLHSELNLSSLELGDSALYFCASSVADTLAGGYYNEQFFGPGTRLTVL.

The chain combines TRBV29-1 with TRBJ2-1, with TRBD2 matching over 12 bases. The CDR3 is made up of 13 amino acids. Looked up from germline, CDR1 is SQVTM and CDR2 is ANQGSEA. Trimming at V came to 6 bases and at J to 10 bases, leaving 7 bases not matched to a gene. CDR3 sequence: CSVGTSGPQEQFF. In DNA form, the CDR3 reads TGCAGCGTCGGGACTAGCGGGCCCCAGGAGCAGTTCTTC.

The J gene is TRBJ1-2, the V gene TRBV11-2, with D hard to call. Germline assignment: CDR1 SGHAT and CDR2 FQNNGV. V gave up 1 base and J gave up 3 bases, with 12 bases separating them. There are 15 residues in the CDR3. The DNA of the CDR3 is TGTGCCAGCAGCTTAGCGGGTCCTTTTGACTATGGCTACACCTTC. Encoded protein: CASSLAGPFDYGYTF.

The chain couples TRBV19 to TRBJ2-3; TRBD1 is a possible D gene (5 bases). The V gene's germline CDR1 is LNHDA and CDR2 SQIVND (reference sequence). The CDR3 runs 13 residues. V was trimmed by 6 bases and J by 0 bases, leaving 7 bases between them. CDR3 bases: TGTGCCAGTAGAACAGGTAGCACAGATACGCAGTATTTT. It yields the protein CASRTGSTDTQYF.

This clone appeared a single time. The V call is TRBV6-5, the J call TRBJ2-2; no clear D gene. Trimming shortened V by 1 base and J by 1 base, and 4 bases separated the two germline ends. Per germline, CDR1 MNHEY and CDR2 SVGAGI. This CDR3 spans 14 amino acids. The CDR3 loop reads CASSYYRNTGELFF. CDR3 in DNA: TGTGCCAGCAGTTACTACAGGAACACCGGGGAGCTGTTTTTT.

The chain uses TRBV5-1 and TRBJ2-1, with 9 bases that match TRBD2. Germline values: CDR1 SGHRS, CDR2 YFSETQ. The CDR3 loop spans 16 amino acids. The junction had 8 bases not matched to a gene; V was cut back by 2 bases and J by 5 bases. CDR3 bases: TGCGCCAGCAGCTTAGCTCCTAGCGGGACACACAATGAGCAGTTCTTC. As protein: CASSLAPSGTHNEQFF.

The rearrangement links TRBV11-2 to TRBJ2-3, with D unclear. The length of the CDR3 is 14 residues. Trimming took off 1 base at V and 5 bases at J, with 10 bases between the two ends. Germline V CDR1 and CDR2: SGHAT, FQNNGV. The CDR3 reads CASSLAATRDTQYF. The DNA of the CDR3 is TGTGCCAGCAGCTTAGCCGCAACAAGAGATACGCAGTATTTT.

The J gene is TRBJ1-2, the V gene TRBV29-1, with TRBD1 matching 7 bases. The CDR3 is 14 amino acids. Trimming cost V 7 bases and J 1 base; bases outside gene matches: 9. CDR1 and CDR2 (germline): SQVTM, ANQGSEA. The CDR3 spells CSAIMTGLNYGYTF. In DNA, the CDR3 is TGCAGCGCTATCATGACAGGGCTTAACTATGGCTACACCTTC.

The chain carries TRBV19 and TRBJ2-1, with 12 bases fitting TRBD2. The CDR3 runs 16 residues. The ends lost 5 bases at V and 0 bases at J; junction bases unmatched: 2. Germline CDR1 reads LNHDA; CDR2 reads SQIVND (reference sequence). The CDR3, as DNA: TGTGCCAGTAGTCTAGCGGGAGGGAGCTCCTACAATGAGCAGTTCTTC. Protein sequence: CASSLAGGSSYNEQFF.

J is TRBJ2-2 and V is TRBV7-2; maybe TRBD2 (6 bases). CDR1 is SGHTA and CDR2 is FQGNSA in the germline V gene. Trimming stripped 10 bases from V and 1 base from J, with 13 bases between. The CDR3 sequence is 14 residues long. The CDR3 DNA is TGTGCCACCGGAGAGCGGGTGAACACCGGGGAGCTGTTTTTT. It is translated as CATGERVNTGELFF.

This clone was seen only a few times. The rearrangement joins TRBV6-6 to TRBJ1-5; possible D gene TRBD1, 5 bases. V was clipped by 2 bases and J by 2 bases, with 13 bases between them. The CDR3 totals 16 residues. Germline assignment: CDR1 MNHNY and CDR2 SVGAGI (reference sequence). CDR3 in amino acids: CASSYGIREGNQPQHF. The CDR3 DNA reads as TGTGCCAGCAGTTACGGGATCAGGGAAGGCAATCAGCCCCAGCATTTT.